Shown below are 5 T cell receptor beta chains from a single sample sequenced in a study of T cells in Graves' hyperthyroidism and ophthalmopathy. TCR beta CDR3 regions were amplified from RNA transcripts. A first-round RT-PCR of the TCR CDR3 used the HTBI primer set. MiXCR, applied by TCRdb to the multiplex PCR reads, yields one record per CDR3 protein. The table includes more than 300,000 distinct CDR3 sequences, about 12% detected once. Specimen: blood. The receptors come from a woman younger than 30 with Graves' hyperthyroidism.

For the CDR3, the DNA is TGTGCCACGGGGGGACAGGGGCCTGGCGAGCAGTACTTC. Protein: CATGGQGPGEQYF. The chain recombines TRBV2 with TRBJ2-7, with 10 bases matching TRBD1. J lost 6 bases, V lost 10 bases, and 9 bases had no gene match. The CDR3 runs to 13 residues. In germline, CDR1 is SNHLY, CDR2 FYNNEI.

With regard to this clonotype: One junction end disagrees with the germline gene, perhaps due to a read error. The chain links TRBV3-1 to TRBJ1-1; no firm D call. This CDR3 is built from 13 residues. CDR1 and CDR2 from the germline V gene are LGHDT and YNNKEL (reference sequence). The CDR3 region has the DNA TGTGCCAGCACCCTACAGTGGCGAACTGAAGCTTCCTTT. Amino acid sequence: CASTLQWRTEASF.

This clonotype was seen ten or more times. The V gene is TRBV28, the J gene TRBJ1-2; 10 nucleotides align to TRBD1. Germline CDR1 and CDR2: MDHEN and SYDVKM. With 3 bases clipped from V and 8 bases from J, the junction kept 12 bases outside the gene matches. The CDR3 spans 16 residues. The CDR3 reads CASSFPRGTGDSGYTF. In nucleotides, the CDR3 is TGTGCCAGCAGTTTTCCGCGTGGGACAGGGGATAGCGGCTACACCTTC.

This clonotype has ten or more counts. The V and J genes are TRBV30 and TRBJ2-1; D might be TRBD2 (6 bases). The CDR3 runs to 16 residues. CDR1 and CDR2 from the germline V gene are GTSNPN and SVGIG (reference sequence). The germline V and J ends were trimmed by 2 bases and 0 bases, with 14 bases remaining between them. As DNA, the CDR3 is TGTGCCTGGAGTCCCTATAGCGGTTTCTCCTACAATGAGCAGTTCTTC. Amino acids: CAWSPYSGFSYNEQFF. Filled out from reference TRBV30 and TRBJ2-1, the complete variable domain reads SQTIHQWPATLVQPVGSPLSLECTVEGTSNPNLYWYRQAAGRGLQLLFYSVGIGQISSEVPQNLSASRPQDRQFILSSKKLLLSDSGFYLCAWSPYSGFSYNEQFFGPGTRLTVL.

The genes are TRBV28 and TRBJ1-2; perhaps TRBD1 as D (6 bases). This CDR3 contains 12 residues. V was clipped by 7 bases and J by 8 bases, with 14 bases between them. Per the germline V gene, CDR1 is MDHEN and CDR2 is SYDVKM. The CDR3 nucleotides read TGTGCCAGCACCAAACAGGGTGAAGGCTACACCTTC. As protein: CASTKQGEGYTF.